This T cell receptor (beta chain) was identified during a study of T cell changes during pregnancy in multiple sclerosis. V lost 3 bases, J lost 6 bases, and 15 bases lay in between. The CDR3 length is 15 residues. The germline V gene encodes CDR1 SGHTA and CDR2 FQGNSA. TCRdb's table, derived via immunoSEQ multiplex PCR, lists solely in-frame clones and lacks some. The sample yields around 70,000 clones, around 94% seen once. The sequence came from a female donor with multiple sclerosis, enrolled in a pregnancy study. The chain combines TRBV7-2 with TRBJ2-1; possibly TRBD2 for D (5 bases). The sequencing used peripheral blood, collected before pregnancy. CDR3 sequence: CASSFRSGSLNEQFF. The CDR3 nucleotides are TGTGCCAGCAGCTTTCGGAGCGGATCCCTCAATGAGCAGTTCTTC.